This record concerns one T cell receptor beta chain sequence. TCRdb itself ran the RT-PCR reads through MiXCR, one entry per CDR3 protein. The table records hundreds of thousands of distinct CDR3 sequences, less than 8% of them present only once. This specimen comes from a study of response to subunit inactivated influenza vaccine. This TCR came from a man aged 45-69 years who received an inactivated influenza vaccine. Specimen: PBMCs from blood, collected 23 months after vaccination.

This chain's CDR3 is CASSDPGTGKGDTQYF. The CDR3 DNA reads as TGCGCCAGCAGTGATCCCGGGACAGGGAAGGGAGATACGCAGTATTTT. V and J are TRBV10-1 and TRBJ2-3; 9 bases align to TRBD1. Trimming took 3 bases from V and 5 from J; bases not matched to a gene: 9. This CDR3 comprises 16 residues. Germline CDR1 and CDR2: WNHNN and SYGVQD (reference sequence).